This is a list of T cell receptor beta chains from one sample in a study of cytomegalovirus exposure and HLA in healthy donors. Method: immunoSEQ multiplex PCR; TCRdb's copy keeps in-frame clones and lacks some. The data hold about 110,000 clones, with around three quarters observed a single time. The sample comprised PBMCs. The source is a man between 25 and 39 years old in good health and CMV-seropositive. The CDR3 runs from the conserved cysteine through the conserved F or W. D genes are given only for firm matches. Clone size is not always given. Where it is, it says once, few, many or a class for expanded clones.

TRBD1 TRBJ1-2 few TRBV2 CASGAGTGTDYGYTF TGTGCCAGCGGAGCCGGGACAGGGACGGACTATGGCTACACCTTC
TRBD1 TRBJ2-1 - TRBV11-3 CASSSRTGSYNEQFF TGTGCCAGCAGCTCGCGGACAGGGAGCTACAATGAGCAGTTCTTC
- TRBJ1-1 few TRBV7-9 CASSYGATGFNTEAFF TGTGCCAGCAGCTATGGGGCTACAGGGTTCAACACTGAAGCTTTCTTT
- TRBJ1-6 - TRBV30 CAWSVRSGSPLHF TGTGCCTGGAGTGTACGATCAGGCTCACCCCTCCACTTT
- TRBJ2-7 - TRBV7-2 CASSLDTFSYEQYF TGTGCCAGCAGCTTAGACACCTTCTCCTACGAGCAGTACTTC
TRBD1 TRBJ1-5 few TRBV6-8 CASCTGVGNQPQHF TGTGCCAGTTGTACAGGGGTTGGGAATCAGCCCCAGCATTTT
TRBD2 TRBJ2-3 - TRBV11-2 CASSITSGGAGDTQYF TGTGCCAGCAGCATTACTAGCGGGGGGGCCGGGGATACGCAGTATTTT
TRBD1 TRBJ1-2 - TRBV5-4 CASSGDYGTGDDGYPF TGTGCCAGCAGCGGGGACTACGGGACAGGGGATGATGGCTACCCCTTC
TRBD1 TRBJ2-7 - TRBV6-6 CASTSDRGSYEQYF TGTGCCAGCACCTCTGACAGGGGATCTTACGAGCAGTACTTC
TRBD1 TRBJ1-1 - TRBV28 CVSREGANTEAFF TGTGTCAGCAGGGAGGGGGCGAACACTGAAGCTTTCTTT
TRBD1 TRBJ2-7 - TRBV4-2 CASSQDSAGQVPSEQYF TGTGCCAGCAGCCAAGACTCCGCCGGACAGGTACCCTCCGAGCAGTACTTC
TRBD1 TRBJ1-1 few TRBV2 CASSLGQGATEAFF TGTGCCAGCAGCCTAGGGCAGGGGGCTACTGAAGCTTTCTTT
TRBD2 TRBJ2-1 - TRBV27 CASNLAGESYNEQFF TGTGCCAGCAACTTAGCGGGGGAGTCCTACAATGAGCAGTTCTTC
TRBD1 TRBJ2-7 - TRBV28 CASSSNRGEQYF TGTGCCAGCAGTTCAAACAGGGGCGAGCAGTACTTC
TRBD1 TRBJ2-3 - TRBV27 CASSPGTGAVSDTQYF TGTGCCAGCAGTCCTGGGACAGGGGCAGTGTCAGATACGCAGTATTTT
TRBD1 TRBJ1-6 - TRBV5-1 CASSRTGNDSPLHF TGCGCCAGCAGCCGGACAGGGAACGATTCACCCCTCCACTTT
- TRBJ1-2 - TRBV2 CASSGGDYGYTF TGTGCCAGCAGCGGGGGTGACTATGGCTACACCTTC
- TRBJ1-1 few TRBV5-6 CASLRRFMNTEAFF TGTGCCAGCTTGCGGCGGTTTATGAACACTGAAGCTTTCTTT
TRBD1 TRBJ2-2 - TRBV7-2 CASSLVRDRVYTGELFF TGTGCCAGCAGCTTAGTACGGGACAGGGTTTACACCGGGGAGCTGTTTTTT
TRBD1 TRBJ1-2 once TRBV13 CASSLWDREGDYGYTF TGTGCCAGCAGCTTGTGGGACAGGGAGGGGGACTATGGCTACACCTTC
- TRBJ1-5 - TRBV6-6 CASSLFGSNQPQHF TGTGCCAGCAGCCTATTTGGTAGCAATCAGCCCCAGCATTTT
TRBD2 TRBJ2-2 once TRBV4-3 CASSHLTSSGGGTGELFF TGCGCCAGCAGTCACCTGACTTCTAGCGGGGGTGGCACCGGGGAGCTGTTTTTT
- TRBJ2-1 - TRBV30 CAWTRVYEQFF TGTGCCTGGACCAGGGTCTATGAGCAGTTCTTC
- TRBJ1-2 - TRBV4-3 CASSQDRAGRLRGYTF TGCGCCAGCAGCCAAGATCGGGCAGGGCGGCTCCGGGGCTACACCTTC
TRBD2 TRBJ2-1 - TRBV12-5 CASGLGGNEQFF TGTGCTAGTGGGCTGGGGGGGAATGAGCAGTTCTTC
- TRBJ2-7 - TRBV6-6 CASSWSEEVEQYF TGTGCCAGCAGTTGGTCGGAGGAGGTTGAGCAGTACTTC
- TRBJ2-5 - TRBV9 CASSGTSRETQYF TGTGCCAGCAGCGGGACAAGCAGAGAGACCCAGTACTTC
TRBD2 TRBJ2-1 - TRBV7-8 CASSLLAGFEQFF TGTGCCAGCAGCTTACTAGCGGGGTTTGAGCAGTTCTTC
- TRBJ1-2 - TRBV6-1 CASQQTNYGYTF TGTGCCAGCCAACAAACGAACTATGGCTACACCTTC
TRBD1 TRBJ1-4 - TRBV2 CASSGRDRNEKLFF TGTGCCAGCAGTGGACGGGACAGGAATGAAAAACTGTTTTTT
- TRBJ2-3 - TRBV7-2 CASSLTGETGTQYF TGTGCCAGCAGCTTAACGGGGGAGACCGGTACGCAGTATTTT
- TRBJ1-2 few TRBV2 CASSEAGRDIFYGYPF TGTGCCAGCAGTGAAGCAGGACGGGATATATTCTATGGCTACCCCTTC
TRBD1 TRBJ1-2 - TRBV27 CASSSLPGQGCGYTF TGTGCCAGCAGTTCGCTTCCGGGACAGGGTTGCGGCTACACCTTC
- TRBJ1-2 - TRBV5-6 CASSRQVNYGYTF TGTGCCAGCAGTCGACAGGTTAACTATGGCTACACCTTC
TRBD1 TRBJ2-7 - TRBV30 CAWSGRDRADAYEQYF TGTGCCTGGAGTGGGCGGGACAGGGCCGATGCCTACGAGCAGTACTTC
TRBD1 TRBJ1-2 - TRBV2 CASREGPQGAYGYTF TGTGCCAGCAGGGAAGGACCCCAGGGGGCCTATGGCTACACCTTC
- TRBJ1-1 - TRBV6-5 CASGGGSTEAFF TGTGCCAGCGGGGGGGGGTCCACTGAAGCTTTCTTT
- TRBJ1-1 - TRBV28 CASSFFQGMNTEAFF TGTGCCAGCAGTTTTTTCCAGGGAATGAACACTGAAGCTTTCTTT
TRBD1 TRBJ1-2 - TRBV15 CATSPQGEVGYTF TGTGCCACCAGCCCACAGGGGGAGGTAGGCTACACCTTC
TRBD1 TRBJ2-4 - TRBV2 CASRRDRENIQYF TGTGCCAGCAGGCGGGACAGGGAGAACATTCAGTACTTC
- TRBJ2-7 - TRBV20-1 CSASEASKQYF TGCAGTGCCTCTGAGGCCTCCAAGCAGTACTTC
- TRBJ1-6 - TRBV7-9 CSSSPQSSYNSPLHF TGTTCCAGCAGCCCACAAAGCTCCTATAATTCACCCCTCCACTTT
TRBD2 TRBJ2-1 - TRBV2 CASSAVELAGGKRKFF TGTGCCAGCAGTGCCGTGGAACTAGCGGGGGGAAAAAGGAAGTTCTTC
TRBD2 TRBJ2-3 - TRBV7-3 CASSLQAGVSDTQYF TGTGCCAGCAGCTTACAAGCGGGGGTATCAGATACGCAGTATTTT
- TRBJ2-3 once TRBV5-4 CASSLAGTDTQYF TGTGCCAGCAGCTTGGCGGGCACAGATACGCAGTATTTT
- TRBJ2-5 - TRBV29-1 CSVEKQGASQRWETQYF TGCAGCGTTGAGAAACAGGGAGCATCCCAACGATGGGAGACCCAGTACTTC
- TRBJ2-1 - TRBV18 CASSPPVAEVDYNEQFF TGTGCCAGCTCACCACCGGTTGCGGAGGTGGACTACAATGAGCAGTTCTTC
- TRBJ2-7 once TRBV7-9 CASSLIVPEQYF TGTGCCAGCAGCCTTATAGTCCCCGAGCAGTACTTC
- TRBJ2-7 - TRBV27 CASSRQRTYEQYF TGTGCCAGCAGTCGACAGAGAACCTACGAGCAGTACTTC
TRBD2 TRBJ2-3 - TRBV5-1 CASSTSGGADTDTQYF TGCGCCAGCAGTACTAGCGGGGGGGCCGACACAGATACGCAGTATTTT
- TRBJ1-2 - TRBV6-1 CASSEIGGGYPF TGTGCCAGCAGTGAAATAGGGGGTGGCTACCCCTTC
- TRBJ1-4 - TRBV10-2 CASSELGAGNEKLFF TGCGCCAGCAGTGAATTGGGAGCGGGTAATGAAAAACTGTTTTTT
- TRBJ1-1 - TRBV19 CASSPLGAIIRTEAFF TGTGCCAGTAGTCCCCTAGGGGCCATCATCAGGACTGAAGCTTTCTTT
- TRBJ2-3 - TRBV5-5 CASSPASGTYSTDTQYF TGTGCCAGCAGCCCTGCTTCCGGGACATATAGCACAGATACGCAGTATTTT
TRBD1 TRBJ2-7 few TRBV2 CASSEGDRRSYEQYF TGTGCCAGCAGTGAAGGGGACAGGCGCTCCTACGAGCAGTACTTC
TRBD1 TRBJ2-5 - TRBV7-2 CASSPGQGAQETQYF TGTGCCAGCAGCCCCGGACAGGGGGCCCAAGAGACCCAGTACTTC
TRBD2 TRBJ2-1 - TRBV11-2 CASSPGTSQIYNEQFF TGTGCCAGCAGCCCTGGGACTAGCCAAATTTACAATGAGCAGTTCTTC
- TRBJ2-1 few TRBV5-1 CASSRGTGDNEQFF TGCGCCAGCAGTAGGGGGACGGGTGACAATGAGCAGTTCTTC
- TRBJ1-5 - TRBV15 CATSRSGGRGEYSNQPQHF TGTGCCACCAGCAGATCGGGGGGGCGCGGAGAATATAGCAATCAGCCCCAGCATTTT